Listed below are T cell receptor beta chains from one sample, sequenced in a study of cytomegalovirus exposure and HLA in healthy donors. Repertoires were generated with immunoSEQ multiplex PCR, while TCRdb's copy carries only in-frame clones and drops some. The sample has roughly 170,000 clones, 77% seen once; the top ten hold approximately 1.5%. Source material: PBMCs. These receptors all come from a woman aged 30 to 39 in good health and CMV-seropositive. CDR3s include the opening cysteine and the closing phenylalanine or tryptophan. Size values are once, few and many counts, or a class for expanded clones, and some rows have none.

cdr3_length clone_size j_call v_call cdr3_aa
16 . TRBJ2-3 TRBV5-6 CASSLALATRTDTQYF
16 . TRBJ2-3 TRBV9 CASSGRAGVSTDTQYF
17 . TRBJ2-2 TRBV7-2 CASSLGGTSGLAGELFF
14 . TRBJ2-7 TRBV7-2 CASSPGTGAYEQYF
13 . TRBJ1-1 TRBV27 CASKEASGTEAFF
19 few TRBJ2-1 TRBV10-3 CAISGGASGRIIRYNEQFF
15 . TRBJ1-4 TRBV28 CASSSLGQMNEKLFF
17 . TRBJ2-3 TRBV28 CASSYRLSGDITDTQYF
14 once TRBJ2-1 TRBV10-2 CASSLSFNYNEQFF
18 . TRBJ2-2 TRBV30 CAWSVLKGSGRVTGELFF
15 . TRBJ2-1 TRBV4-1 CASSQVQGSYNEQFF
20 few TRBJ2-2 TRBV5-1 CASSLAHGPPTGRIGGELFF
15 . . TRBV7-8 CASSSQTGVSYEQYF
14 . TRBJ2-7 TRBV5-6 CASSLTQTGDEQYF
16 . TRBJ1-5 TRBV27 CASSSRPSYSNQPQHF
13 few TRBJ2-1 TRBV5-4 CASSGDSYNEQFF
15 . TRBJ2-1 TRBV27 CASNSQGLVYNEQFF
16 . TRBJ2-1 TRBV10-2 CASSESDRGSYNEQFF
17 . TRBJ2-2 TRBV9 CASSVGSPGGNTGELFF
16 . TRBJ1-2 TRBV4-1 CASSRLGQDSNYGYTF
18 . TRBJ2-1 TRBV5-1 CASSLAPPSSSDDNEQFF
13 few TRBJ1-1 TRBV10-1 CASSESDRTEAFF
14 . TRBJ2-1 TRBV6-1 CASSGELSYNEQFF
16 . TRBJ2-1 TRBV27 CASSLSSPGGWNEQFF
15 few TRBJ2-2 TRBV7-9 CASSVLAGVAGELFF
15 few TRBJ1-2 TRBV2 CASRPRTGDLYGYTF
15 . TRBJ2-7 TRBV19 CASSKTQGAGYEQYF
17 once TRBJ1-2 TRBV19 CASSIGGNPTLGYGYTF
17 . TRBJ2-1 TRBV11-3 CASSLGDLAGRNNEQFF
13 . TRBJ1-1 TRBV25-1 CASGGQGNTEAFF
15 . TRBJ2-7 TRBV18 CASSRPSGIFYEQYF
15 . TRBJ2-2 TRBV7-9 CASSLVRGTTGELFF
14 few TRBJ1-2 TRBV28 CASSTRQGVYGYTF
15 . TRBJ1-2 TRBV18 CASSPSPGGAYGYTF
13 . TRBJ2-1 TRBV4-1 CASSQDPTIEQFF
14 . TRBJ2-7 TRBV10-2 CASSTSRNLYEQYF
16 . TRBJ2-1 TRBV2 CASSELREQSYNEQFF
14 few TRBJ1-4 TRBV5-6 CASSLGQGNEKLFF
13 . TRBJ1-1 TRBV27 CASSSDRGTEAFF
15 . TRBJ2-3 TRBV5-1 CASSLDRGGTDTQYF
14 . TRBJ1-2 TRBV19 CASSIDSDTYGYTF
13 few TRBJ1-1 TRBV30 CAWSPGGNTEAFF
13 . TRBJ2-7 TRBV5-6 CASSLPSSYEQYF
14 . TRBJ1-4 TRBV7-9 CASSPGQGGEKLFF
12 . TRBJ1-2 TRBV28 CASRTGGYGYTF
14 . TRBJ1-1 TRBV30 CAWSVDRSNTEAFF
14 . TRBJ2-5 TRBV29-1 CSVGLRDSRETQYF
15 few TRBJ1-1 TRBV10-1 CASSDWDRGITEAFF
13 . TRBJ2-1 TRBV25-1 CASSGIAHNEQFF
16 . TRBJ2-7 TRBV29-1 CSAIPGLAGVTYEQYF
14 few TRBJ1-3 TRBV6-5 CASSRGASGNTIYF
16 . TRBJ2-7 TRBV5-1 CASSLVIGTGGYEQYF
17 . TRBJ2-1 TRBV11-3 CASSFSGLAGEGYEQFF